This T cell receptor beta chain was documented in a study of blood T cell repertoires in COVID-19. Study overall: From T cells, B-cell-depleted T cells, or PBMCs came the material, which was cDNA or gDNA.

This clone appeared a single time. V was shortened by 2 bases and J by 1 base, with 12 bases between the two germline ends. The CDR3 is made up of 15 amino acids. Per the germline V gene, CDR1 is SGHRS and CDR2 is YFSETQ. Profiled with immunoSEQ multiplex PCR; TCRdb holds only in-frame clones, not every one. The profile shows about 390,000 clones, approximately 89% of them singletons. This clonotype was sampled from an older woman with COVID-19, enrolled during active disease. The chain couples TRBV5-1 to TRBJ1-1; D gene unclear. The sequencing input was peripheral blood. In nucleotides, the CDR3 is TGCGCCAGCAGCTTATCGGGTCTATCGAACACTGAAGCTTTCTTT. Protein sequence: CASSLSGLSNTEAFF.